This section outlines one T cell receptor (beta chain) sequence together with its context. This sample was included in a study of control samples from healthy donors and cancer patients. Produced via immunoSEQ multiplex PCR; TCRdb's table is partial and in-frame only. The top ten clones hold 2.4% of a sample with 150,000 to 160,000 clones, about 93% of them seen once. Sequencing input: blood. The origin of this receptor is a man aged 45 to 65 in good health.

The CDR3 loop is CASSSGGGELFF. The CDR3 nucleotides are TGTGCCAGCAGTTCAGGGGGCGGGGAGCTGTTTTTT. The J gene is TRBJ2-2, the V gene TRBV12-3 or TRBV12-4, with 7 bases lining up with TRBD1. J was trimmed by 7 bases and V by 4 bases; bases with no gene match: 0. The CDR3 sequence is 12 residues long.